This T cell receptor beta chain was found in a study of T cell responses to AZD1222 COVID-19 vaccine. The germline gives CDR1 SGHTA, CDR2 FQGNSA. The CDR3 is 16 residues long. The junction had 7 bases not matched to a gene; V was cut back by 4 bases and J by 2 bases. Second-dose schedules of about 4 or about 12 weeks were combined. Worth noting for this clone: Its antigen is still unknown.

General study results and limits: Spike-specific TCRs gained breadth and depth after people received two AZD1222 doses. Nearly half of spike-specific TCRs reportedly target unmutated variant regions. Spike was spanned by vaccine-associated CD4 TCRs, which were dominant at 160-218 and 743-854.

Libraries were prepared by immunoSEQ multiplex PCR; TCRdb keeps only in-frame clonotypes and omits some of them. The sample lists 150,000 or so clones; about 90% were seen once. The rearrangement uses TRBV7-2 and TRBJ2-2; 7 bases fit TRBD2. This TCR derives from an adult who received the AZD1222 COVID-19 vaccine. Sequences were derived from peripheral blood, sampled 28 days after the second AZD1222 dose. The CDR3, as DNA: TGTGCCAGCAGCTCCCTGGGAGGGATTAACACCGGGGAGCTGTTTTTT. Protein product: CASSSLGGINTGELFF.